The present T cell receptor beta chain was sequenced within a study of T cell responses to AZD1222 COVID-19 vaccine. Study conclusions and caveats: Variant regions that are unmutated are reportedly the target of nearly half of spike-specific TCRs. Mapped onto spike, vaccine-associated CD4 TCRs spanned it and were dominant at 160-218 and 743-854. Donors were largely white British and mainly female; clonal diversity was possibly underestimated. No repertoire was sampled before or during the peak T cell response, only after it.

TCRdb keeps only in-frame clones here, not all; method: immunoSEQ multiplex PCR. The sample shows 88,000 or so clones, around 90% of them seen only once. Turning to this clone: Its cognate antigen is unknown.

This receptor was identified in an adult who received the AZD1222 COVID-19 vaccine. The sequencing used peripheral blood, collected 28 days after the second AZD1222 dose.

The CDR3 coding sequence is TGTGCCAGTAGTATGGTGGACAGCAATTCACCCCTCCACTTT. It translates to CASSMVDSNSPLHF. This chain connects TRBV19 to TRBJ1-6; a possible D gene is TRBD1 (6 bases). Trimming pared 3 bases from V and 7 bases from J, leaving 10 bases between. Germline values: CDR1 LNHDA, CDR2 SQIVND (reference sequence). CDR3 length: 14 residues.